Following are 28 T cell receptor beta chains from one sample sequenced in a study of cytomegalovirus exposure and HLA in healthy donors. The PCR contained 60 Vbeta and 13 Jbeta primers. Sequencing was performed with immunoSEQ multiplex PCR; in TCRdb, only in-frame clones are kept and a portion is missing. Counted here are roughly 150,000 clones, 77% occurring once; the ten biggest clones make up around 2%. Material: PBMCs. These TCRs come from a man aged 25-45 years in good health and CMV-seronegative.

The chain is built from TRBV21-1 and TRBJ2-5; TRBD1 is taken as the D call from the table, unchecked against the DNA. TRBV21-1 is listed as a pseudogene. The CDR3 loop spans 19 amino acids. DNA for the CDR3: TGTGCCAGCAGCAACCAAGGGGATGGGACAGATACCCCACGGGAGACCCAGTACTTC. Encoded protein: CASSNQGDGTDTPRETQYF.

CDR3 amino acids: CASSESPYEQYF. The CDR3 DNA reads as TGTGCCAGCAGTGAGTCTCCCTACGAGCAGTACTTC. This sequence joins TRBV2 and TRBJ2-7; D gene ambiguous. V was shortened by 3 bases and J by 2 bases, with 5 bases between the two germline ends. CDR3 length equals 12 residues. Germline loops: CDR1 SNHLY, CDR2 FYNNEI.

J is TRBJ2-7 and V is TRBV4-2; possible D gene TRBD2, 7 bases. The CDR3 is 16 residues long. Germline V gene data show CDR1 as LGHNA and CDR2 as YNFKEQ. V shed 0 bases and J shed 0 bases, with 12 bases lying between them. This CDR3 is CASSQEGGGHSYEQYF. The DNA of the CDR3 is TGTGCCAGCAGCCAAGAGGGGGGGGGCCACTCCTACGAGCAGTACTTC.

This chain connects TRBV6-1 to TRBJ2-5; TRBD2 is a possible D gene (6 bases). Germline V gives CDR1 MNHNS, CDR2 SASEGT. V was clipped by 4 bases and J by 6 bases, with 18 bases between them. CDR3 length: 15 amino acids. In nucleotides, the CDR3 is TGTGCCAGCAGTGTACGGAGGGCCGGGTTGAAGACCCAGTACTTC. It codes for CASSVRRAGLKTQYF.

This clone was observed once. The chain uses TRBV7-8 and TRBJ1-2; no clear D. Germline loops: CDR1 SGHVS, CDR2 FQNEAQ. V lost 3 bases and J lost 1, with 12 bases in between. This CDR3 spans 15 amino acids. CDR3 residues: CASSFTPTVNYGYTF. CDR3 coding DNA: TGTGCCAGCAGCTTCACACCTACAGTTAACTATGGCTACACCTTC.

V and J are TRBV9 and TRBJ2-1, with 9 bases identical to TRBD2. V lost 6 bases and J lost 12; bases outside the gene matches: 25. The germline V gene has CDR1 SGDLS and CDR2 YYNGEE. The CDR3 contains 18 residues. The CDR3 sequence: CASKGGSGSFLGKDGQFF. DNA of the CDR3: TGTGCCAGCAAGGGGGGTAGCGGGAGTTTCTTGGGTAAGGATGGGCAGTTCTTC.

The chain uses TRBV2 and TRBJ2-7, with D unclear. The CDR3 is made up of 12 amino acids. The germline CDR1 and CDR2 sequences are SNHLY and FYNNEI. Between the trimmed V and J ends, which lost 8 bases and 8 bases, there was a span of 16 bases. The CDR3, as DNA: TGTGCCAGCGGCTCGGCCCCGAGGAAGCAGTACTTC. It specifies CASGSAPRKQYF.

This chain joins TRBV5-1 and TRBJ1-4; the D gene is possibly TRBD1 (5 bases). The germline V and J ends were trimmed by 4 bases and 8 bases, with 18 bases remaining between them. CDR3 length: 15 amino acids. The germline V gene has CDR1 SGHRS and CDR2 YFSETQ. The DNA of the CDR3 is TGCGCCAGCAGCGGGGGGACCCCGGGCTCGGAAAAACTGTTTTTT. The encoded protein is CASSGGTPGSEKLFF.

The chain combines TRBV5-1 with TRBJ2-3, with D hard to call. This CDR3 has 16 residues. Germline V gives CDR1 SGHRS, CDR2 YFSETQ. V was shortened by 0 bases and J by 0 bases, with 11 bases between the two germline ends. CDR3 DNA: TGCGCCAGCAGCTTGGCAAGAGCACGTAGCACAGATACGCAGTATTTT. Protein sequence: CASSLARARSTDTQYF.

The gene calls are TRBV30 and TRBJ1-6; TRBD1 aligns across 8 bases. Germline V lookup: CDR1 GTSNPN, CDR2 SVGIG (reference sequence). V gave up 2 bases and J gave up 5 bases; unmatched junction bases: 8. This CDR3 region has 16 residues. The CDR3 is CAWSLAGGLNNSPLHF. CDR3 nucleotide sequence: TGTGCCTGGAGTTTGGCAGGGGGCCTGAATAATTCACCCCTCCACTTT.

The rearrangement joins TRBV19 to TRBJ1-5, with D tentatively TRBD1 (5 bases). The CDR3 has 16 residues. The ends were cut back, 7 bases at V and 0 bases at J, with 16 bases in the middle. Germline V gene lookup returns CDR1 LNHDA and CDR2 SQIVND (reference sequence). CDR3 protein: CASTIGWGGSNQPQHF. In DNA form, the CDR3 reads TGTGCCAGTACGATTGGCTGGGGGGGTAGCAATCAGCCCCAGCATTTT.

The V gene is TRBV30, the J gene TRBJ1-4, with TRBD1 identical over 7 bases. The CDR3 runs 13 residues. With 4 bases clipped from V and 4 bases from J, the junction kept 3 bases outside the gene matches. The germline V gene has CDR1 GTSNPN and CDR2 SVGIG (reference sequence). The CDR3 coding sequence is TGTGCCTGGACGACAGGGAATAATGAAAAACTGTTTTTT. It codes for CAWTTGNNEKLFF.

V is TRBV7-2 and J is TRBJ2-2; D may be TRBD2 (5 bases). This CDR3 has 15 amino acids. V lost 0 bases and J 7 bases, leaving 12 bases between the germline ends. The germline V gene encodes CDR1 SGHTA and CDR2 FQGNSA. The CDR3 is CASSLAPGIVGELFF. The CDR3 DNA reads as TGTGCCAGCAGCTTAGCGCCGGGGATAGTCGGGGAGCTGTTTTTT.

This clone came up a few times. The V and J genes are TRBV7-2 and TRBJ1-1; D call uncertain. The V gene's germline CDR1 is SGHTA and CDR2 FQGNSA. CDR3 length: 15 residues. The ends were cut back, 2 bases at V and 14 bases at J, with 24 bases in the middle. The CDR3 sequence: CASSLNSSPDTEGFF. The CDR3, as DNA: TGTGCCAGCAGCTTAAACAGCAGTCCAGACACTGAAGGCTTCTTT.

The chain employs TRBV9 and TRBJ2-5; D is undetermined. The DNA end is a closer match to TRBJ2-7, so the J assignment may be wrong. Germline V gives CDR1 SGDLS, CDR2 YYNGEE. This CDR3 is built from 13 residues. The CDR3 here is CASSGPVSYEQYF. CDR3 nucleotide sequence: TGTGCCAGCTCTGGGCCGGTCTCCTACGAGCAGTACTTC.

CDR3 in DNA: TGTGCCAGCAGTTACCGTAGCGGGAGTCCAGATACGCAGTATTTT. Translated: CASSYRSGSPDTQYF. This chain links TRBV6-5 with TRBJ2-3; 9 positions agree with TRBD2. Trimming cost V 2 bases and J 4 bases; bases outside gene matches: 4. The CDR3 is 15 residues long. In germline, CDR1 is MNHEY, CDR2 SVGAGI.

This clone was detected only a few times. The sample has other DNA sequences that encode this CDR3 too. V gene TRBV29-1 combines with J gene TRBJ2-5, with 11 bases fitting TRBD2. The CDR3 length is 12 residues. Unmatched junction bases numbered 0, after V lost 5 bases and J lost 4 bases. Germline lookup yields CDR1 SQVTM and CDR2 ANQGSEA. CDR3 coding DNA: TGCAGCGTTCTAGCGGGAGGAGAGACCCAGTACTTC. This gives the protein CSVLAGGETQYF. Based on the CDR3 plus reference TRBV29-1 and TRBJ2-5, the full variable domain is SAVISQKPSRDICQRGTSLTIQCQVDSQVTMMFWYRQQPGQSLTLIATANQGSEATYESGFVIDKFPISRPNLTFSTLTVSNMSPEDSSIYLCSVLAGGETQYFGPGTRLLVL.

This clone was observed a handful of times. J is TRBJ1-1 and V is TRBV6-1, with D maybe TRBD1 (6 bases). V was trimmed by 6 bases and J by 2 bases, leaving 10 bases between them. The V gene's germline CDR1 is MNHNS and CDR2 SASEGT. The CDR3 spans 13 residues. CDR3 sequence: CASRPGHNTEAFF. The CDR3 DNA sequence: TGTGCCAGCAGACCGGGACACAACACTGAAGCTTTCTTT.

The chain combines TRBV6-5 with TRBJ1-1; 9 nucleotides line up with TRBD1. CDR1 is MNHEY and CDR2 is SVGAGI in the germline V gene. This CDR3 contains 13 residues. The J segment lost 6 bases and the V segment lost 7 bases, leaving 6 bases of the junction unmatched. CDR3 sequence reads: CASNERDRAEAFF. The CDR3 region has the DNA TGTGCCAGCAACGAACGGGACAGGGCTGAAGCTTTCTTT.

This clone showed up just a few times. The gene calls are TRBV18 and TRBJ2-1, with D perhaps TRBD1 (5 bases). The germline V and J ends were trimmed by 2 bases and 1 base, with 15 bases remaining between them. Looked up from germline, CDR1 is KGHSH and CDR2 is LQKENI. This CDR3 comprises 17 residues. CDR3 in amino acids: CASSPTGVQGSYNEQFF. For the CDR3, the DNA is TGTGCCAGCTCACCAACAGGAGTCCAGGGATCCTACAATGAGCAGTTCTTC.

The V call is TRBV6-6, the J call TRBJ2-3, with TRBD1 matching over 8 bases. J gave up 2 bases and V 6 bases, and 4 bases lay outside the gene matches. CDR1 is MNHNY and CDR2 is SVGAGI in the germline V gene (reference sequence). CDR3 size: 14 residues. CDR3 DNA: TGTGCCAGCAGACGGACAGGGCCCACAGATACGCAGTATTTT. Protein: CASRRTGPTDTQYF.

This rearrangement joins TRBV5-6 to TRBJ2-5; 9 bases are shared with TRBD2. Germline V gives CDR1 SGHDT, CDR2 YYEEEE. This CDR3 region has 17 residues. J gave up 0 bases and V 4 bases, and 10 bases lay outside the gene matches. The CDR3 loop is CASSRQTSGNYQETQYF. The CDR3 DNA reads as TGTGCCAGCAGCCGACAGACTAGCGGAAATTACCAAGAGACCCAGTACTTC.

The DNA of the CDR3 is TGTGCCAGCAGCCCCGGTCCGGGGAGCTCTGGGGCCAACGTCCTGACTTTC. It is translated as CASSPGPGSSGANVLTF. V is TRBV9 and J is TRBJ2-6, with a possible D match to TRBD2 (5 bases). V lost 4 bases to trimming and J lost 0 bases, with 14 bases between them. Germline V gives CDR1 SGDLS, CDR2 YYNGEE. The CDR3 runs to 17 residues.

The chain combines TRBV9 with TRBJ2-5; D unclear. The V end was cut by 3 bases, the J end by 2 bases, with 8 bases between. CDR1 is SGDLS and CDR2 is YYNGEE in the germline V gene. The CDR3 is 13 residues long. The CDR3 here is CASSAPRQETQYF. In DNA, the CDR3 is TGTGCCAGCAGCGCCCCCCGTCAAGAGACCCAGTACTTC.

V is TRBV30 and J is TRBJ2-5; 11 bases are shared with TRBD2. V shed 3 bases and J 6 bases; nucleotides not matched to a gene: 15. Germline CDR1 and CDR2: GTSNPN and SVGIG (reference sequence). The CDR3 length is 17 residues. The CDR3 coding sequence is TGTGCCTGGAGCACCTTTGGTCCTAGCGGGAGGCGGCAGACCCAGTACTTC. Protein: CAWSTFGPSGRRQTQYF.

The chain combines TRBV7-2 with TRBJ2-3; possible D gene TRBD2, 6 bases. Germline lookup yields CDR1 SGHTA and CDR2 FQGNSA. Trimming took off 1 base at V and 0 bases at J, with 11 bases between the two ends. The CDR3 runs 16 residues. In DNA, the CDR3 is TGTGCCAGCAGCTTAGGGGGAGCGGGCAGCACAGATACGCAGTATTTT. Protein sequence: CASSLGGAGSTDTQYF.

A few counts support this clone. The CDR3 spells CASSLEMNTEAFF. The CDR3 coding sequence is TGTGCCAGCAGCCTGGAGATGAACACTGAAGCTTTCTTT. The chain links TRBV13 to TRBJ1-1; D is undetermined. CDR1 and CDR2 from the germline V gene are PRHDT and FYEKMQ (reference sequence). The V end lost 5 bases, the J end lost 0 bases, and 7 bases lay between the germline ends. The CDR3 is 13 residues long.

CDR3 amino acids: CASSQDTLLAGGSEQYF. CDR3 nucleotide sequence: TGCGCCAGCAGCCAAGATACCCTGCTAGCGGGAGGTTCCGAGCAGTACTTC. The chain recombines TRBV4-1 with TRBJ2-7; 11 bases match TRBD2. CDR1 and CDR2 (germline): MGHRA, YSYEKL. V lost 0 bases and J lost 6; bases outside the gene matches: 10. The CDR3 contains 17 residues.